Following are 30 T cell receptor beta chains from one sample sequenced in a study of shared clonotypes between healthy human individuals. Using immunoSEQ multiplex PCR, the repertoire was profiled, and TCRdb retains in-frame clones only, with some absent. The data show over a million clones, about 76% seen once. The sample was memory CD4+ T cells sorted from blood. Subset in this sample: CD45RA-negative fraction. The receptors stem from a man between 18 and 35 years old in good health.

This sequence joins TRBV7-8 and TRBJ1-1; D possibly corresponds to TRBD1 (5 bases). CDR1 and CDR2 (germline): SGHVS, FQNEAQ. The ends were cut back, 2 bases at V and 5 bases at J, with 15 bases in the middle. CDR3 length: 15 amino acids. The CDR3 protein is CASSLTSFGGTEAFF. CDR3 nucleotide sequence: TGTGCCAGCAGCTTAACCTCCTTTGGGGGGACTGAAGCTTTCTTT.

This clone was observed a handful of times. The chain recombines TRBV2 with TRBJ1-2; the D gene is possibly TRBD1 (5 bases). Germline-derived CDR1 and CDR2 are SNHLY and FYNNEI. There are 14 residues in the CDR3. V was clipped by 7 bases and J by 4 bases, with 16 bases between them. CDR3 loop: CASIPGGLRYGYTF. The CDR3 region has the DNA TGTGCCAGCATTCCGGGGGGATTACGCTATGGCTACACCTTC.

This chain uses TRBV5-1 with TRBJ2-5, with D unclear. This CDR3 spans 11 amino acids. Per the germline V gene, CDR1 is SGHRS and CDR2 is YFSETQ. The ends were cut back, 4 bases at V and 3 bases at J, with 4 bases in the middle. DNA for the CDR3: TGCGCCAGCAGCGGAAAAGAGACCCAGTACTTC. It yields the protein CASSGKETQYF.

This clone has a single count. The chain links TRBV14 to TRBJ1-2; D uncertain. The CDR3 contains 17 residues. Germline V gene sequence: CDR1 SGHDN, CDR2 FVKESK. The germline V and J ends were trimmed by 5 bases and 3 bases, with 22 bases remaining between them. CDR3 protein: CASSRRAAPGIDYGYTF. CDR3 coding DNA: TGTGCCAGCAGCAGACGGGCGGCACCCGGAATCGACTATGGCTACACCTTC.

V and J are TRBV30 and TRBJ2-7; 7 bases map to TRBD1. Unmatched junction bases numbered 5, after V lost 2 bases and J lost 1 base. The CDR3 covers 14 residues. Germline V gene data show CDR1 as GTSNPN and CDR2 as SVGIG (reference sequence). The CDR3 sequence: CAWSLRDRSYEQYF. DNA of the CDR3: TGTGCCTGGAGTCTCCGGGACAGATCCTACGAGCAGTACTTC.

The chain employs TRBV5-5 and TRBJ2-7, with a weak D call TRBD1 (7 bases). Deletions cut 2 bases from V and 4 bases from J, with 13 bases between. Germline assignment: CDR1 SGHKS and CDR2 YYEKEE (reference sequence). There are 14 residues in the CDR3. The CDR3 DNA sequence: TGTGCCAGCAGCTTACTAGCAGGGGGGTACGAGCAGTACTTC. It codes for CASSLLAGGYEQYF. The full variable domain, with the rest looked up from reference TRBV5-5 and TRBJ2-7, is DAGVTQSPTHLIKTRGQQVTLRCSPISGHKSVSWYQQVLGQGPQFIFQYYEKEERGRGNFPDRFSARQFPNYSSELNVNALLLGDSALYLCASSLLAGGYEQYFGPGTRLTVT.

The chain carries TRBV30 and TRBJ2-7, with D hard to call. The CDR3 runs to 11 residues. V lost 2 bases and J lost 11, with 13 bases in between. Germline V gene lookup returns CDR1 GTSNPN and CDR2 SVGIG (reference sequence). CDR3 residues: CAWSQGKGKYF. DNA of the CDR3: TGTGCCTGGAGTCAAGGGAAGGGAAAGTACTTC.

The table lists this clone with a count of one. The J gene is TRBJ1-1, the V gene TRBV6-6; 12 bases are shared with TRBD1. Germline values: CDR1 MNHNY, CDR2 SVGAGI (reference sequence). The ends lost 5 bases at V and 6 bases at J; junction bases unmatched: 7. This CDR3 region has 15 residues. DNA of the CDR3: TGTGCCAGCAGTCCGGGGACAGGGGGCGCCGCTGAAGCTTTCTTT. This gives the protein CASSPGTGGAAEAFF.

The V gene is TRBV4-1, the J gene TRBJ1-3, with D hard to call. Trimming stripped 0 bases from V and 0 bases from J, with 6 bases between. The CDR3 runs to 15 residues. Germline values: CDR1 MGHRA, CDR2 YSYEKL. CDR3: CASSQDGASGNTIYF. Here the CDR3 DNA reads TGCGCCAGCAGCCAAGACGGAGCCTCTGGAAACACCATATATTTT.

CDR3 residues: CASSRRTDWHGYTF. CDR3 nucleotides: TGTGCCAGCAGCCGCCGGACCGACTGGCATGGCTACACCTTC. This rearrangement joins TRBV5-4 to TRBJ1-2, with D hard to call. CDR1 and CDR2 from the germline V gene are SGHNT and YYREEE (reference sequence). V was trimmed by 4 bases and J by 6 bases, leaving 16 bases between them. The CDR3 runs to 14 residues.

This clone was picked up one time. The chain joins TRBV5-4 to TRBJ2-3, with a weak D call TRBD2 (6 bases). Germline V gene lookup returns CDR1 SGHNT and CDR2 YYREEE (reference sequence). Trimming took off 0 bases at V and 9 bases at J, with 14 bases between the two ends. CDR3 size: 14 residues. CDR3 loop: CASSLEGTAGTQYF. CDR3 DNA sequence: TGTGCCAGCAGCTTGGAGGGGACTGCGGGAACGCAGTATTTT.

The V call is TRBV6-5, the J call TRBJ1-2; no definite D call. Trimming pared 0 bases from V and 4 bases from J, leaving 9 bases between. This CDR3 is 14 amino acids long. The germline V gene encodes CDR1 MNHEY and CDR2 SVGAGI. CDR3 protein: CASSYSSTFYGYTF. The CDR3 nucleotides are TGTGCCAGCAGTTACTCAAGCACCTTCTATGGCTACACCTTC.

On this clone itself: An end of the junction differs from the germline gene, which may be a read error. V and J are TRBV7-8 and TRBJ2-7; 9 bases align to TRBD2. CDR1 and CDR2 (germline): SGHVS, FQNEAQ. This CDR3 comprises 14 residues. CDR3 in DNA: TGTGCCGGCAGCTCCGGGACTAGCTTTCTTGAGCAGTACTTC. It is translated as CAGSSGTSFLEQYF.

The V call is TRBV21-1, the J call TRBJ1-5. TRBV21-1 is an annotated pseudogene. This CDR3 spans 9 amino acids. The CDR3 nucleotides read TGTGCCAGCAGTCAGCCCCAGCATTTT. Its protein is CASSQPQHF.

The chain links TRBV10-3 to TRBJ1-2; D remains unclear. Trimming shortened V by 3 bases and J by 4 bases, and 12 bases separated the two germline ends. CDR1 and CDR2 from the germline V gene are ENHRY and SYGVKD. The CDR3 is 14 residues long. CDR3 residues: CAISDGVGPYGYTF. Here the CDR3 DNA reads TGTGCCATCAGTGATGGGGTGGGTCCCTATGGCTACACCTTC.

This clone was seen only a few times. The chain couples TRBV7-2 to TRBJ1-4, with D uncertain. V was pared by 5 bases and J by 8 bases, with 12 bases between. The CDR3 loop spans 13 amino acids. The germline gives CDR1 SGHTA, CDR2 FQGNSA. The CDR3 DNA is TGTGCCAGCAGCCCTGGATTAAGGGAAAAACTGTTTTTT. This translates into CASSPGLREKLFF.

The chain's CDR3 is CASSQDRLSSYEQYF. The CDR3 nucleotides are TGTGCCAGCAGCCAAGACAGACTTAGCTCCTACGAGCAGTACTTC. The rearrangement uses TRBV5-5 and TRBJ2-7, with D perhaps TRBD1 (5 bases). The CDR3 is 15 residues long. Trimming took off 4 bases at V and 0 bases at J, with 14 bases between the two ends. The germline V gene has CDR1 SGHKS and CDR2 YYEKEE (reference sequence).

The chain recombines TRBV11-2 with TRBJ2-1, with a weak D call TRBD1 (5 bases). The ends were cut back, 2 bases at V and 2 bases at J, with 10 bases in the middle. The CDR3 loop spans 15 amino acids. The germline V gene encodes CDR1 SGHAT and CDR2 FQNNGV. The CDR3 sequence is CASSLFQGAYNEQFF. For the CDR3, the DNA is TGTGCCAGCAGCTTATTTCAGGGCGCCTACAATGAGCAGTTCTTC.

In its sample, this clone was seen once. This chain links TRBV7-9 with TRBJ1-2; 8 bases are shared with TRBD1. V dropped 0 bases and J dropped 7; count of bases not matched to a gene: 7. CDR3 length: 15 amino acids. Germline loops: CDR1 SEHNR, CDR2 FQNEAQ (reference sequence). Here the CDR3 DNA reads TGTGCCAGCAGCTTAGCGACGGCAGGGGGCGGTGGCTACACCTTC. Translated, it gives CASSLATAGGGGYTF.

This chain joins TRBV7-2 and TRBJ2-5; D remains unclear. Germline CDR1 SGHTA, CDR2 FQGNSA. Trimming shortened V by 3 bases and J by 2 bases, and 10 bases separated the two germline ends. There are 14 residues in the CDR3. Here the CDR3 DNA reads TGTGCCAGCAGCTTTAACGGCCTACAAGAGACCCAGTACTTC. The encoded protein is CASSFNGLQETQYF.

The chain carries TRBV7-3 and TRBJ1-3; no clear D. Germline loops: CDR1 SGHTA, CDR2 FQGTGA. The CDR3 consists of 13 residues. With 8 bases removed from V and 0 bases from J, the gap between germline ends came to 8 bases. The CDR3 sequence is CASRNNSGNTIYF. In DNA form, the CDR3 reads TGTGCCAGCCGAAATAACTCTGGAAACACCATATATTTT.

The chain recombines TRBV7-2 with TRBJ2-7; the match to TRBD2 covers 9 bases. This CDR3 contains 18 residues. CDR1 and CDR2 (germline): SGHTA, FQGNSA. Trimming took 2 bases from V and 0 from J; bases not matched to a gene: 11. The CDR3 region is CASSLTLPLSGSSYEQYF. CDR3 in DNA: TGTGCCAGCAGCTTAACCCTACCTCTTAGCGGGAGCTCCTACGAGCAGTACTTC.

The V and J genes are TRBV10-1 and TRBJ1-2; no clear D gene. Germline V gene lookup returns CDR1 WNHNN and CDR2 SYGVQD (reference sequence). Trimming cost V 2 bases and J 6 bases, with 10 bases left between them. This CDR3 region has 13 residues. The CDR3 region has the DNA TGCGCCAGCAGTGAGGCGAGGGAAAATGGCTACACCTTC. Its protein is CASSEARENGYTF.

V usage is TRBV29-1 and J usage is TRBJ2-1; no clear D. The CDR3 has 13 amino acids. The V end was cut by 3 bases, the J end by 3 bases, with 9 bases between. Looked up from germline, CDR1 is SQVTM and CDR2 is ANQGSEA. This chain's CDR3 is CSVDAEYYNEQFF. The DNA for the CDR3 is TGCAGCGTTGATGCAGAATACTACAATGAGCAGTTCTTC.

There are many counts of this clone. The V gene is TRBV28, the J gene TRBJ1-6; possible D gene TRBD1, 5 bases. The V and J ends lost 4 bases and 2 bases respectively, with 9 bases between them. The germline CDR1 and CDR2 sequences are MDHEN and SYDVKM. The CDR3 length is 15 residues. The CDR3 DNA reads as TGTGCCAGCAGTTCTGGGGGACCCTATAATTCACCCCTCCACTTT. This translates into CASSSGGPYNSPLHF.

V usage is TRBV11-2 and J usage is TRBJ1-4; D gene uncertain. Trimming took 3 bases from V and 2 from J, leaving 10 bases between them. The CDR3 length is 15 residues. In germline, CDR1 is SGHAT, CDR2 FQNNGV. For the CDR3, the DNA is TGTGCCAGCAGCTTTTCTGGAGGGACTAATGAAAAACTGTTTTTT. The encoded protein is CASSFSGGTNEKLFF. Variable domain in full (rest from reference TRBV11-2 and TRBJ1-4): EAGVAQSPRYKIIEKRQSVAFWCNPISGHATLYWYQQILGQGPKLLIQFQNNGVVDDSQLPKDRFSAERLKGVDSTLKIQPAKLEDSAVYLCASSFSGGTNEKLFFGSGTQLSVL.

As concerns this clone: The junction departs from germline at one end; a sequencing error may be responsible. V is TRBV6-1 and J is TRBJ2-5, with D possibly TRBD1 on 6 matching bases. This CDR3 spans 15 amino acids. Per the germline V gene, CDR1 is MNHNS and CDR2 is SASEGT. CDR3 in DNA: TGTGCCAGCAGGGAAGGACAGAGCTCCCAAGAGACCCAGTACTTC. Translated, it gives CASREGQSSQETQYF.

As DNA, the CDR3 is TGTGCCAGCAGTTACTCCATTCTCGGGGGTTACGAGCAGTACTTC. Translation: CASSYSILGGYEQYF. The chain joins TRBV6-5 to TRBJ2-7; possible D gene TRBD2, 6 bases. Trimming took 0 bases from V and 4 from J, leaving 13 bases between them. This CDR3 comprises 15 residues. Looked up from germline, CDR1 is MNHEY and CDR2 is SVGAGI.

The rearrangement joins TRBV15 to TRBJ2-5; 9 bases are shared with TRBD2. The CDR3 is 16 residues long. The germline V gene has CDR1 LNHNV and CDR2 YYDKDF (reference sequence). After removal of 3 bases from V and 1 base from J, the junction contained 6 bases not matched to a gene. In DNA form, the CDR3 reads TGTGCCACCAGCAGTCGGGTAGCGGGAGCCCAAGAGACCCAGTACTTC. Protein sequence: CATSSRVAGAQETQYF.

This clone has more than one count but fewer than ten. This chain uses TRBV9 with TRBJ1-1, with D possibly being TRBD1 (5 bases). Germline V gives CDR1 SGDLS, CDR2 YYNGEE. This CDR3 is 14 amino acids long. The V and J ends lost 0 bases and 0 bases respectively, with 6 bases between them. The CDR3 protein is CASSVGRVNTEAFF. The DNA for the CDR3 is TGTGCCAGCAGCGTAGGCAGGGTGAACACTGAAGCTTTCTTT.